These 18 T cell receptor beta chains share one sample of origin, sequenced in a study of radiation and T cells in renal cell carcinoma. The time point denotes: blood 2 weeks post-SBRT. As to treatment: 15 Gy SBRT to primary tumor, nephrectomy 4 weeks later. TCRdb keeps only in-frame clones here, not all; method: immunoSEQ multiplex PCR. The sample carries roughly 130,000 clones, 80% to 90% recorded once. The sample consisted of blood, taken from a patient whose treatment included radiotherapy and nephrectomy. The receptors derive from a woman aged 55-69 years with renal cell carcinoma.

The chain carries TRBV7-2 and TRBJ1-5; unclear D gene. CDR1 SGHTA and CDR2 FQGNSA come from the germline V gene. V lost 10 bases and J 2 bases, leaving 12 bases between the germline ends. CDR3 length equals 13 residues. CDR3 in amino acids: CATAKGGNQPQHF. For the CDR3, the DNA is TGTGCCACCGCGAAAGGCGGCAATCAGCCCCAGCATTTT.

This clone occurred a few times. The CDR3 sequence: CASSLTKNYEQYF. Here the CDR3 DNA reads TGTGCCAGCAGCTTGACTAAAAACTACGAGCAGTACTTC. This chain uses TRBV13 with TRBJ2-7; D perhaps matches TRBD2 (5 bases). The germline V and J ends were trimmed by 3 bases and 3 bases, with 9 bases remaining between them. Germline values: CDR1 PRHDT, CDR2 FYEKMQ (reference sequence). The CDR3 is made up of 13 amino acids. The variable domain in full, with the rest retrieved from reference TRBV13 and TRBJ2-7, is AAGVIQSPRHLIKEKRETATLKCYPIPRHDTVYWYQQGPGQDPQFLISFYEKMQSDKGSIPDRFSAQQFSDYHSELNMSSLELGDSALYFCASSLTKNYEQYFGPGTRLTVT.

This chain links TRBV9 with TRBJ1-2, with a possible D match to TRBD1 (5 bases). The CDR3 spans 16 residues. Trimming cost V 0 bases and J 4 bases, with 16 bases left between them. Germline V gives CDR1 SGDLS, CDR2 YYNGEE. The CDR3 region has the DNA TGTGCCAGCAGCGTAGTGGGGAATTTGAGGGGCTATGGCTACACCTTC. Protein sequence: CASSVVGNLRGYGYTF.

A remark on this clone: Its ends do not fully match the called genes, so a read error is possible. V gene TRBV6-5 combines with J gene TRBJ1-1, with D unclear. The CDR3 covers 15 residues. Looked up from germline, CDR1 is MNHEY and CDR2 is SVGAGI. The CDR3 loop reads CAGSPPVTRDTEAFF. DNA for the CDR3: TGTGCCGGCAGTCCGCCTGTGACGCGGGACACTGAAGCTTTCTTT.

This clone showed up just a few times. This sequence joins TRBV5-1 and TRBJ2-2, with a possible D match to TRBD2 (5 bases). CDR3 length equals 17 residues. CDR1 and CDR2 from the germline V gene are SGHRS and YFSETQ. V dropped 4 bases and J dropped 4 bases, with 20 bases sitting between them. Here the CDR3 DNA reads TGCGCCAGCAGCCCCTTACAATCGACCCGGGGCACCGGGGAGCTGTTTTTT. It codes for CASSPLQSTRGTGELFF. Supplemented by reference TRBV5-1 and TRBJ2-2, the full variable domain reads KAGVTQTPRYLIKTRGQQVTLSCSPISGHRSVSWYQQTPGQGLQFLFEYFSETQRNKGNFPGRFSGRQFSNSRSEMNVSTLELGDSALYLCASSPLQSTRGTGELFFGEGSRLTVL.

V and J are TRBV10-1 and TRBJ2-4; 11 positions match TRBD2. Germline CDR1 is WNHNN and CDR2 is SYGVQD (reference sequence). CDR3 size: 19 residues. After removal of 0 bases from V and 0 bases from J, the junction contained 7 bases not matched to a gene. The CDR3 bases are TGCGCCAGCAGTGAGTCCGTAGCGGGGGGGAATCAAGCCAAAAACATTCAGTACTTC. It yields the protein CASSESVAGGNQAKNIQYF.

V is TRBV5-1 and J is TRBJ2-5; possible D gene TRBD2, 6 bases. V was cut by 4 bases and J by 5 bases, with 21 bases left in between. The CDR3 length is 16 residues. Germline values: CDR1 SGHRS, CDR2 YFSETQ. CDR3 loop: CASSRSLRDAGETQYF. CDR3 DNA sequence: TGCGCCAGCAGCCGAAGCCTCCGGGACGCGGGGGAGACCCAGTACTTC.

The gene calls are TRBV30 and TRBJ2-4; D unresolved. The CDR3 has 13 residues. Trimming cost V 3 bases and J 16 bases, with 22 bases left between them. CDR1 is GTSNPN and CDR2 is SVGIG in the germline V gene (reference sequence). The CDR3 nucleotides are TGTGCCTGGAGCCGCTACGACGGATCCTCACCTTACTTC. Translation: CAWSRYDGSSPYF.

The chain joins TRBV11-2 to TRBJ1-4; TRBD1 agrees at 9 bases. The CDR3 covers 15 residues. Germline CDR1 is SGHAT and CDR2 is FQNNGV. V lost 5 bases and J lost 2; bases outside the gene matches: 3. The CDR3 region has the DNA TGTGCCAGCAGCGAAGACAGGGGGACTAATGAAAAACTGTTTTTT. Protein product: CASSEDRGTNEKLFF.

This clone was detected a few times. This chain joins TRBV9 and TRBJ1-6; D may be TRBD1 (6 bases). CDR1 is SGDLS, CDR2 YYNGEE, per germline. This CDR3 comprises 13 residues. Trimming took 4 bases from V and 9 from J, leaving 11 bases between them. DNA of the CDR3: TGTGCCAGCAGCATCCAGGGGTCTTCACCCCTCCACTTT. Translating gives CASSIQGSSPLHF. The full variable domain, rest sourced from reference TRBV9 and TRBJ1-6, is DSGVTQTPKHLITATGQRVTLRCSPRSGDLSVYWYQQSLDQGLQFLIQYYNGEERAKGNILERFSAQQFPDLHSELNLSSLELGDSALYFCASSIQGSSPLHFGNGTRLTVT.

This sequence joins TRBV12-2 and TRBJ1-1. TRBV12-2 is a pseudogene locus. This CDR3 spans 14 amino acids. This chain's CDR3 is CASRLVGGRSQAFF. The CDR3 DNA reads TGTGCAAGTCGCTTAGTGGGGGGCCGGAGCCAAGCTTTCTTT.

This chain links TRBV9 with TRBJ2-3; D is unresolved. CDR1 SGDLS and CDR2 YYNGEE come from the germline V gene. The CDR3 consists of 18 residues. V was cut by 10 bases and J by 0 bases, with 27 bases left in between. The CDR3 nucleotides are TGTGCCTCTTATCCTGTAGGGCCAAGTATTACTAGCACAGATACGCAGTATTTT. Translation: CASYPVGPSITSTDTQYF.

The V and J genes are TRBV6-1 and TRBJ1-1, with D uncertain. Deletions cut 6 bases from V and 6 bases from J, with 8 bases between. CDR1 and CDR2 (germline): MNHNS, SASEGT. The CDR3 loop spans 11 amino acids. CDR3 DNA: TGTGCCAGCAGGGGTATCTCTGAAGCTTTCTTT. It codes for CASRGISEAFF.

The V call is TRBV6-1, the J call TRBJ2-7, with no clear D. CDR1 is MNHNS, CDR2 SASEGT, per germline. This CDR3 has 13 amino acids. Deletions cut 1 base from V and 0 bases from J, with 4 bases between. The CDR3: CASSEGTSYEQYF. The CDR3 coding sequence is TGTGCCAGCAGTGAAGGGACCTCCTACGAGCAGTACTTC.

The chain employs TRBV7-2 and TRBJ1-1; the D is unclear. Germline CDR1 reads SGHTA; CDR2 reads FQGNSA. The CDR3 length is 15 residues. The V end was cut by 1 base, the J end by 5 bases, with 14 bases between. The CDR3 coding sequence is TGTGCCAGCAGCTTAGACCTACTTGGCGGGACTGAAGCTTTCTTT. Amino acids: CASSLDLLGGTEAFF.

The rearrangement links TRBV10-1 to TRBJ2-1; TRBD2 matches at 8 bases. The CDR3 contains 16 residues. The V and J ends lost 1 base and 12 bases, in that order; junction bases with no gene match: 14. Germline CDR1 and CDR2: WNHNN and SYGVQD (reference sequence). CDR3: CASSEWGLGQGPGQFF. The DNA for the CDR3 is TGCGCCAGCAGTGAGTGGGGACTAGGTCAGGGTCCGGGGCAGTTCTTC.

The CDR3 protein is CASSVGAGTAQSPLHF. As DNA, the CDR3 is TGTGCCAGCAGCGTAGGAGCAGGGACAGCGCAATCACCCCTCCACTTT. V and J are TRBV9 and TRBJ1-6; TRBD1 aligns across 7 bases. CDR1 is SGDLS, CDR2 YYNGEE, per germline. The junction had 10 bases not matched to a gene; V was cut back by 0 bases and J by 10 bases. The length of the CDR3 is 16 residues.

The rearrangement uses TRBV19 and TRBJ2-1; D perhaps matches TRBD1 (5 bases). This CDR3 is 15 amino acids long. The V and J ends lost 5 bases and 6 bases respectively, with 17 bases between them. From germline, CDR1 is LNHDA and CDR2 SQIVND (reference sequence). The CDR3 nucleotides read TGTGCCAGTAGTCTTGGGGCGAGTAGGGTCAATGAGCAGTTCTTC. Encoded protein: CASSLGASRVNEQFF.